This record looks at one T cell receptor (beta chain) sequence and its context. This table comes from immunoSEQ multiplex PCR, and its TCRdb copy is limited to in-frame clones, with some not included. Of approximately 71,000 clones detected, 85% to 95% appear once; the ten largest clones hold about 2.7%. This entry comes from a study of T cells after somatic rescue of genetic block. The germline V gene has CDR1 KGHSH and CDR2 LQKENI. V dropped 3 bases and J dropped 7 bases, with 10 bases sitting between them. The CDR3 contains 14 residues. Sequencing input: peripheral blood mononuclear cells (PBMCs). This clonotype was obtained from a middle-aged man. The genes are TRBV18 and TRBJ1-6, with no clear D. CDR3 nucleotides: TGTGCCAGCTCACCGACGCCGGCGAATTCACCCCTCCACTTT. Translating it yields CASSPTPANSPLHF. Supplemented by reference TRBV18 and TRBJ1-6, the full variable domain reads NAGVMQNPRHLVRRRGQEARLRCSPMKGHSHVYWYRQLPEEGLKFMVYLQKENIIDESGMPKERFSAEFPKEGPSILRIQQVVRGDSAAYFCASSPTPANSPLHFGNGTRLTVT.